Each of the 13 T cell receptor beta chains below was sequenced from the same sample in a study of T cells after yellow fever vaccination. TCRdb fed the 5' RACE reads into MiXCR, producing one record per CDR3 protein. Here the sample spans 510,000 or so distinct CDR3 sequences, roughly a fifth being singletons. The source material was PBMCs, sampled 15 days after the yellow fever booster vaccination. The source is a young man who received the YFV17D yellow fever vaccine.

This clonotype came up a few times. This rearrangement joins TRBV20-1 to TRBJ2-7; TRBD2 agrees at 10 bases. The length of the CDR3 is 13 residues. With V trimmed by 5 bases and J by 7 bases, 8 bases remained unmatched. Germline V gene data show CDR1 as DFQATT and CDR2 as SNEGSKA (reference sequence). CDR3 region: CSAPSGSFGEQYF. CDR3 DNA sequence: TGCAGTGCTCCTAGCGGGAGCTTTGGGGAGCAGTACTTC.

The chain uses TRBV5-5 and TRBJ2-2; D may correspond to TRBD1 or TRBD2 (5 bases each). CDR1 and CDR2 from the germline V gene are SGHKS and YYEKEE (reference sequence). Trimming removed 0 bases from V and 5 bases from J, with 14 bases in between. The CDR3 length is 16 residues. The CDR3 coding sequence is TGTGCCAGCAGCTTGGAAGCGGTGGGGCGGACCGGGGAGCTGTTTTTT. Translating gives CASSLEAVGRTGELFF.

This sequence joins TRBV7-2 and TRBJ2-3; D tentatively fits TRBD1 or TRBD2 (5 bases each). V was pared by 4 bases and J by 6 bases, with 14 bases between. This CDR3 region has 14 residues. The germline V gene encodes CDR1 SGHTA and CDR2 FQGNSA. CDR3 region: CASSWGIGPDTQYF. The CDR3 DNA is TGTGCCAGCAGCTGGGGGATTGGACCGGATACGCAGTATTTT.

This clonotype was found many times. This chain links TRBV20-1 with TRBJ2-3; 7 bases map to TRBD1. This CDR3 spans 15 amino acids. Trimming removed 3 bases from V and 4 bases from J; junction bases left unmatched: 10. CDR1 and CDR2 (germline): DFQATT, SNEGSKA (reference sequence). The CDR3 DNA is TGCAGTGCTAGCGGCGGACCCAGGGGGTCAGATACGCAGTATTTT. Amino acids: CSASGGPRGSDTQYF.

The J gene is TRBJ1-1, the V gene TRBV7-9; D unclear. Germline loops: CDR1 SEHNR, CDR2 FQNEAQ (reference sequence). CDR3 length equals 15 residues. Trimming took off 5 bases at V and 1 base at J, with 14 bases between the two ends. The CDR3 spells CASSPTWERNTEAFF. For the CDR3, the DNA is TGTGCCAGCAGCCCGACCTGGGAAAGGAACACTGAAGCTTTCTTT.

This clonotype was seen a few times. V gene TRBV18 combines with J gene TRBJ2-1, with 8 bases identical to TRBD1. In germline, CDR1 is KGHSH, CDR2 LQKENI. This CDR3 contains 15 residues. The J segment lost 5 bases and the V segment lost 4 bases, leaving 7 bases of the junction unmatched. CDR3: CASSRDRRPNNEQFF. CDR3 DNA: TGTGCCAGCTCACGGGACAGGAGACCCAACAATGAGCAGTTCTTC. Looking up the rest from reference TRBV18 and TRBJ2-1 gives the full variable domain: NAGVMQNPRHLVRRRGQEARLRCSPMKGHSHVYWYRQLPEEGLKFMVYLQKENIIDESGMPKERFSAEFPKEGPSILRIQQVVRGDSAAYFCASSRDRRPNNEQFFGPGTRLTVL.

The table lists this clonotype with a few counts. The chain joins TRBV7-9 to TRBJ2-7; no clear D. Germline assignment: CDR1 SEHNR and CDR2 FQNEAQ (reference sequence). The CDR3 is made up of 14 amino acids. The ends were cut back, 5 bases at V and 0 bases at J, with 11 bases in the middle. CDR3 nucleotides: TGTGCCAGCAGCCCCCCCCGACTCTCCTACGAGCAGTACTTC. Translated, it gives CASSPPRLSYEQYF.

The V call is TRBV6-2 or TRBV6-3, the J call TRBJ1-1; D uncertain. Germline V gene sequence: CDR1 MNHEY, CDR2 SVGEGT. The V and J ends lost 0 bases and 12 bases respectively, with 14 bases between them. This CDR3 region has 13 residues. The chain's CDR3 is CASSYSTFGWSFF. The CDR3 DNA reads TGTGCCAGCAGTTACTCGACGTTTGGTTGGTCTTTCTTT.

CDR3 nucleotides: TGTGCCAGTACCGGGGACCGCGAGCAGTACTTC. It is translated as CASTGDREQYF. The chain has TRBV25-1 and TRBJ2-7; D may be TRBD1 or TRBD2 (5 bases each). V lost 9 bases and J 6 bases, leaving 12 bases between the germline ends. This CDR3 is 11 amino acids long. The V gene's germline CDR1 is MGHDK and CDR2 SYGVNS.

The V gene is TRBV12-3 or TRBV12-4, the J gene TRBJ1-1; no clear D gene. Trimming took 5 bases from V and 1 from J, leaving 8 bases between them. The CDR3 consists of 13 residues. The CDR3 DNA sequence: TGTGCCAGCAGTCATCATTGGAACACTGAAGCTTTCTTT. Protein: CASSHHWNTEAFF.

The gene calls are TRBV20-1 and TRBJ2-7, with a tentative D call TRBD2 (6 bases). This CDR3 contains 13 residues. CDR1 is DFQATT, CDR2 SNEGSKA, per germline (reference sequence). Trimming removed 1 base at V and 6 bases at J, with 13 bases between. The CDR3 protein is CSARAPAGLEQYF. CDR3 nucleotides: TGCAGTGCTAGAGCCCCCGCGGGGCTCGAGCAGTACTTC.

This clonotype was picked up a small number of times. The chain employs TRBV5-1 and TRBJ1-1; D is ambiguous. The germline CDR1 and CDR2 sequences are SGHRS and YFSETQ. The V end was cut by 2 bases, the J end by 5 bases, with 13 bases between. The CDR3 length is 14 residues. The CDR3 loop reads CASSLSRVGTEAFF. Written as DNA, the CDR3 is TGCGCCAGCAGCTTAAGTAGGGTGGGGACTGAAGCTTTCTTT. Variable domain in full (rest from reference TRBV5-1 and TRBJ1-1): KAGVTQTPRYLIKTRGQQVTLSCSPISGHRSVSWYQQTPGQGLQFLFEYFSETQRNKGNFPGRFSGRQFSNSRSEMNVSTLELGDSALYLCASSLSRVGTEAFFGQGTRLTVV.

This clonotype was observed a handful of times. The rearrangement joins TRBV27 to TRBJ2-1, with TRBD2 identical over 10 bases. The CDR3 is 15 residues long. V lost 5 bases and J lost 6; bases outside the gene matches: 7. Germline-derived CDR1 and CDR2 are MNHEY and SMNVEV (reference sequence). The chain's CDR3 is CASSVAGTSVNEQFF. In DNA form, the CDR3 reads TGTGCCAGCAGTGTCGCCGGGACTAGCGTCAATGAGCAGTTCTTC.